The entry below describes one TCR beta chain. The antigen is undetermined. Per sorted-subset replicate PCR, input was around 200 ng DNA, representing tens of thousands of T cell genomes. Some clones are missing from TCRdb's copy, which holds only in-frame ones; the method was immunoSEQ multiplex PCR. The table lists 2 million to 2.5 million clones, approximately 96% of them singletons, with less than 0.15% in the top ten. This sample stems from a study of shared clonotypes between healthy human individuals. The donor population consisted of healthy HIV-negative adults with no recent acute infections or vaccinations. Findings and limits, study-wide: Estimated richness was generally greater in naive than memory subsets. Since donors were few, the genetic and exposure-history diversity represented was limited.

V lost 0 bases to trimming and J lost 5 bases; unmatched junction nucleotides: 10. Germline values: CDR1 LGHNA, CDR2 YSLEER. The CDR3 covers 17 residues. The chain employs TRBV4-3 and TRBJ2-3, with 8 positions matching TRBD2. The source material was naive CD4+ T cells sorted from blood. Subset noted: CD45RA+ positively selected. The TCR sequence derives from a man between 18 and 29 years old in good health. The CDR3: CASSQDVAGGKEDTQYF. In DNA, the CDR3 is TGCGCCAGCAGCCAAGATGTGGCGGGAGGCAAGGAAGATACGCAGTATTTT.